This T cell receptor beta chain comes out of a study of monozygotic twins with inflammatory bowel disease. Study-wide findings and caveats: Any single strong signal or clonotype tied to IBD lacked support.

Reanalyzing the 5' RACE reads, TCRdb keeps one entry per CDR3 protein, without DNA. The table lists 150,000 to 200,000 distinct CDR3 sequences, with 2.5% to 3% in the top ten. Investigators pulled total RNA out of whole blood and did not sort T cells. In regard to this clonotype: What it recognizes is unknown.

The CDR3 has 15 amino acids. CDR1 and CDR2 from the germline V gene are SNHLY and FYNNEI. This sequence originates from a human donor with ulcerative colitis or Crohn's disease, or a healthy co-twin of an affected twin (not recorded which). The V and J genes are TRBV2 and TRBJ2-7; the D gene TCRdb calls, TRBD1, cannot be checked with no DNA. Material: blood. CDR3: CASRPRQGVTYEQYF. Combining the CDR3 with reference TRBV2 and TRBJ2-7 gives the whole variable domain EPEVTQTPSHQVTQMGQEVILRCVPISNHLYFYWYRQILGQKVEFLVSFYNNEISEKSEIFDDQFSVERPDGSNFTLKIRSTKLEDSAMYFCASRPRQGVTYEQYFGPGTRLTVT.